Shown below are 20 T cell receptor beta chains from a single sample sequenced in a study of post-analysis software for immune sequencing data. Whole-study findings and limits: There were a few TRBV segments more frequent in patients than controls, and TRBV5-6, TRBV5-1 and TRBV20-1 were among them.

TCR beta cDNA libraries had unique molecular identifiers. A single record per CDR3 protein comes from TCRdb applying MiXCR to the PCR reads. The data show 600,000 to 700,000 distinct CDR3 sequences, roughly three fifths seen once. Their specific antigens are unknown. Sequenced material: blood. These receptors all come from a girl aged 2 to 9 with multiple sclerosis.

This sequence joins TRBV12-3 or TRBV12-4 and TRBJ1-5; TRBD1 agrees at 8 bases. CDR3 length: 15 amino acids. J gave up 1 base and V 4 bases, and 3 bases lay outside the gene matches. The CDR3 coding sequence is TGTGCCAGCAGTTCGGACAGGGCCAGCAATCAGCCCCAGCATTTT. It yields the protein CASSSDRASNQPQHF.

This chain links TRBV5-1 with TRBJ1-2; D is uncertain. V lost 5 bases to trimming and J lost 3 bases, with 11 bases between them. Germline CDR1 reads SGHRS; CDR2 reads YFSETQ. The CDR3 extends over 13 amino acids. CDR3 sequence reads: CASRPTPDYGYTF. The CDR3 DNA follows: TGCGCCAGCAGACCCACGCCGGACTATGGCTACACCTTC.

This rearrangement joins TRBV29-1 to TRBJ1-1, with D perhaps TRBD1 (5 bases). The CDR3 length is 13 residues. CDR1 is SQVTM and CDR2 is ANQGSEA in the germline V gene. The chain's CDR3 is CSGGAGPNTEAFF. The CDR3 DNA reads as TGCTCCGGTGGGGCAGGGCCGAACACTGAAGCTTTCTTT.

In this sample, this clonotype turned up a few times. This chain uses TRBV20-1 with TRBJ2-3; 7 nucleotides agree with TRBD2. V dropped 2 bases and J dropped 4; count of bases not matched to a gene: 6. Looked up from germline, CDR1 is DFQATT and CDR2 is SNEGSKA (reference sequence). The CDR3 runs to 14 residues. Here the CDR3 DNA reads TGCAGTGCTAGAAAGGGGACTACCGCAGATACGCAGTATTTT. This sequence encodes CSARKGTTADTQYF.

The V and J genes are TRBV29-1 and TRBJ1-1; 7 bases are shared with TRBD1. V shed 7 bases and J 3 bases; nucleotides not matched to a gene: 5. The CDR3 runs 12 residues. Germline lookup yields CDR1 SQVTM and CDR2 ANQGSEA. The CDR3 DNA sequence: TGCAGCGGTGACAGGGCGGACACTGAAGCTTTCTTT. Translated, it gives CSGDRADTEAFF.

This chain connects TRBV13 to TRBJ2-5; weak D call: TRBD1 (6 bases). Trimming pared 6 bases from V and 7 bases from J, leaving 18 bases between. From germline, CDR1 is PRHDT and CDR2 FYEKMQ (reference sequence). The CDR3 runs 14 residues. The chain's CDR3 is CASRTNGTRGTQYF. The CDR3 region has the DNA TGTGCCAGCAGGACTAACGGGACAAGGGGGACCCAGTACTTC.

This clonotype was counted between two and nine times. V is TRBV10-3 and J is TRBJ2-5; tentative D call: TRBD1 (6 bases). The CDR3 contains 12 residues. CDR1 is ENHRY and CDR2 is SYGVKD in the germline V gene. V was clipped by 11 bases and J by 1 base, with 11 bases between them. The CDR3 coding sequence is TGTGCCGCGAGGGACATCCAAGAGACCCAGTACTTC. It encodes CAARDIQETQYF.

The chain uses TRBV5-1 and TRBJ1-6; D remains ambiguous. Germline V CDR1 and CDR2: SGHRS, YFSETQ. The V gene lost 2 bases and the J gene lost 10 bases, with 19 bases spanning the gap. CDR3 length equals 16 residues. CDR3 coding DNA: TGCGCCAGCAGCTTACGCCCCACGGACCGAAACTCACCCCTCCACTTT. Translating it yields CASSLRPTDRNSPLHF.

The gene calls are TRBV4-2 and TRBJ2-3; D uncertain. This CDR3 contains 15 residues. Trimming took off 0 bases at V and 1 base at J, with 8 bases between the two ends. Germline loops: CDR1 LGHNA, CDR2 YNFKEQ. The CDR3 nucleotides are TGTGCCAGCAGCCAAGATGGTGGAGGCACAGATACGCAGTATTTT. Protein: CASSQDGGGTDTQYF.

CDR3 DNA sequence: TGCAGTGCTAGAGATCTAGCGGGGTCTTCTTCCTCCTACGAGCAGTACTTC. It yields the protein CSARDLAGSSSSYEQYF. The chain recombines TRBV20-1 with TRBJ2-7, with TRBD2 matching over 9 bases. Germline V CDR1 and CDR2: DFQATT, SNEGSKA (reference sequence). The CDR3 totals 17 residues. J gave up 0 bases and V 0 bases, and 9 bases lay outside the gene matches.

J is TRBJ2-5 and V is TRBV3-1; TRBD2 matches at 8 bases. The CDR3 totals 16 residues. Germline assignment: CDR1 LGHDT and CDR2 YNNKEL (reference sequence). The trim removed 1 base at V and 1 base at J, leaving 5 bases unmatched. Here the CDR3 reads CASSQVVAGGQETQYF. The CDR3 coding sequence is TGTGCCAGCAGCCAAGTTGTTGCGGGGGGCCAAGAGACCCAGTACTTC.

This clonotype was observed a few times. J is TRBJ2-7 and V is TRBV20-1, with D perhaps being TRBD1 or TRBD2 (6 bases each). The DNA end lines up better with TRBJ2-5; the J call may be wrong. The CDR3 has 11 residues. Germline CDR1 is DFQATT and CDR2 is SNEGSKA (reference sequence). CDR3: CSAVGGETQYF. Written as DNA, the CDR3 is TGCAGTGCCGTGGGGGGCGAGACCCAGTACTTC.

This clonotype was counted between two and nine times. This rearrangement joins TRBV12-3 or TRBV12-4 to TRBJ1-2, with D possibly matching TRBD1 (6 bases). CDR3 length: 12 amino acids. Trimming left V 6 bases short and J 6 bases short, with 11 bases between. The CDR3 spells CASSGQSHGYTF. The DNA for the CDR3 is TGTGCCAGCAGCGGACAGTCGCATGGCTACACCTTC.

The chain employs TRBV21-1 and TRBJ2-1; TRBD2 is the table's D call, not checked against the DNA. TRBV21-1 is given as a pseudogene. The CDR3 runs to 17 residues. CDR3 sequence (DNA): TGTGCCAGCAGCAAATCCCGACTAGCGGGAGGGTTCAATGAGCAGTTCTTC. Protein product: CASSKSRLAGGFNEQFF.

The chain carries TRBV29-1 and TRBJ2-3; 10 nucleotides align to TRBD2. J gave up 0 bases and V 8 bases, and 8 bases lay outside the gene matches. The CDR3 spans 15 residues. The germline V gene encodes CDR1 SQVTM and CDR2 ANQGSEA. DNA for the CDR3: TGCAGCCTTGCGATAGCGGGGGGAAGCACAGATACGCAGTATTTT. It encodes CSLAIAGGSTDTQYF.

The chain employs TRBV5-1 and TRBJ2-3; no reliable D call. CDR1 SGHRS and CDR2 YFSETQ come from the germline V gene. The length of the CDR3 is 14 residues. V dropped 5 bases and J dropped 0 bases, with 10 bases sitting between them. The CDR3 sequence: CASSNGPSTDTQYF. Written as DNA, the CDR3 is TGCGCCAGCAGTAACGGACCAAGCACAGATACGCAGTATTTT.

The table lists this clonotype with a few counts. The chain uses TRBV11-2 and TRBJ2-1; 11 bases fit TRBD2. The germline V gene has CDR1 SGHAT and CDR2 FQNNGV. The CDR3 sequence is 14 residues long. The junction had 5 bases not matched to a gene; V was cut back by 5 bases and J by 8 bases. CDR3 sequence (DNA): TGTGCCAGCAGCGCAACTAGCGGGGGCCATGAGCAGTTCTTC. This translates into CASSATSGGHEQFF.

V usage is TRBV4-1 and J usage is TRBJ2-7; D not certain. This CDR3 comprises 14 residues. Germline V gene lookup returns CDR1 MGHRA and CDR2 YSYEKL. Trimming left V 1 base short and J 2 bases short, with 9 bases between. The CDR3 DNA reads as TGCGCCAGCAGCCAAGTGGGCAGCGCCTACGAGCAGTACTTC. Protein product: CASSQVGSAYEQYF.

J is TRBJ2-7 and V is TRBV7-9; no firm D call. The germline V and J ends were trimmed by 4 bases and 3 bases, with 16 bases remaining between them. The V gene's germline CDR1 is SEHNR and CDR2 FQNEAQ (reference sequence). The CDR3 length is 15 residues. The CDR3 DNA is TGTGCCAGCAGCTCGGATTCACGAAGCCTCTACGAGCAGTACTTC. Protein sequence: CASSSDSRSLYEQYF. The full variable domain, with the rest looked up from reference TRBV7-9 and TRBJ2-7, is DTGVSQNPRHKITKRGQNVTFRCDPISEHNRLYWYRQTLGQGPEFLTYFQNEAQLEKSRLLSDRFSAERPKGSFSTLEIQRTEQGDSAMYLCASSSDSRSLYEQYFGPGTRLTVT.

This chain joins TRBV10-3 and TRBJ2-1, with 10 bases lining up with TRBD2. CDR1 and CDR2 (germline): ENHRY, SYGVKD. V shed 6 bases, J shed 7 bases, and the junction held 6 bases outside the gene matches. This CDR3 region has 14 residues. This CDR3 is CAISQREGLNEQFF. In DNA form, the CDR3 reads TGTGCCATCAGCCAGCGGGAGGGACTTAATGAGCAGTTCTTC.